These T cell receptor beta chains were read from a single sample in a study of T cells in Graves' hyperthyroidism and ophthalmopathy. TCRdb independently ran MiXCR on the multiplex PCR reads; one entry per CDR3 protein. This sample has some 580,000 distinct CDR3 sequences, with about 16% found just once. The sequenced sample was blood. These receptors came from a woman aged 35 to 49 with Graves' ophthalmopathy. The CDR3 runs from the conserved cysteine through the conserved F or W. A D gene is named only where the DNA matches it firmly. Rows may omit the clone size; those that give it use once, few, many or a size class.

NA many TRBJ2-5 TRBV7-6 CASSLTPVVETQYF TGTGCCAGCAGCTTAACCCCGGTAGTAGAGACCCAGTACTTC
TRBD2 NA TRBJ2-1 TRBV20-1 CSASRSGVSEQFF TGCAGTGCTAGCAGGAGCGGGGTCAGTGAGCAGTTCTTC
NA few TRBJ2-3 TRBV7-9 CASSFRGGARVDTQYF TGTGCCAGCAGCTTCAGAGGGGGGGCGAGGGTAGATACGCAGTATTTT
TRBD2 many TRBJ2-5 TRBV3-1 CASSHYPSGQETQYF TGTGCCAGCAGCCACTACCCTAGCGGCCAAGAGACCCAGTACTTC
NA NA TRBJ1-4 TRBV5-1 CASSLAGEEGKLFF TGCGCCAGCAGCTTGGCAGGGGAGGAGGGAAAACTGTTTTTT
TRBD1 many TRBJ2-1 TRBV7-8 CASSLAPDRGNEQFF TGTGCCAGCAGCTTAGCCCCGGACAGGGGCAATGAGCAGTTCTTC
NA few TRBJ2-2 TRBV5-1 CASKPNTGELFF TGCGCCAGCAAGCCCAACACCGGGGAGCTGTTTTTT
NA NA TRBJ2-7 TRBV10-3 CAISESKGTYEQYF TGTGCCATCAGTGAGTCGAAAGGGACCTACGAGCAGTACTTC
TRBD1 few TRBJ1-1 TRBV14 CASSQITGAPEAFF TGTGCCAGCAGCCAAATTACAGGGGCCCCGGAAGCTTTCTTT
NA NA TRBJ2-3 TRBV9 CASSVDPSRGLTDTQYF TGTGCCAGCAGCGTGGACCCTTCTCGGGGACTCACAGATACGCAGTATTTT
TRBD1 NA TRBJ1-3 TRBV18 CASSPGQYMGNTIYF TGTGCCAGCTCACCGGGACAGTATATGGGAAACACCATATATTTT
TRBD2 many TRBJ2-5 TRBV11-1 CASSLEGLAPETQYF TGTGCCAGCAGCTTGGAGGGACTAGCTCCGGAGACCCAGTACTTC
TRBD2 NA TRBJ2-7 TRBV7-9 CASSLTYTSGTAGEQYF TGTGCCAGCAGCTTAACTTACACTAGCGGGACCGCCGGGGAGCAGTACTTC
TRBD2 many TRBJ2-3 TRBV2 CASRRLAETDTQYF TGTGCCAGCAGGAGACTAGCGGAGACAGATACGCAGTATTTT
NA few TRBJ2-7 TRBV20-1 CSALTYYEQYF TGCAGTGCTTTAACATACTACGAGCAGTACTTC
NA many TRBJ1-1 TRBV7-9 CASSAPPSNTEAFF TGTGCCAGCAGCGCCCCACCTTCGAACACTGAAGCTTTCTTT
NA many TRBJ2-5 TRBV12-3/TRBV12-4 CASSFSFDRIVQTQYF TGTGCCAGCAGTTTCTCCTTTGACCGGATTGTGCAGACCCAGTACTTC
NA NA TRBJ1-1 TRBV28 CASSGGGTNTEAFF TGTGCCAGCAGTGGGGGAGGGACAAACACTGAAGCTTTCTTT
NA many TRBJ2-3 TRBV4-1 CASSQDLARSRTDTQYF TGCGCCAGCAGCCAAGATCTAGCTAGAAGTCGGACAGATACGCAGTATTTT
NA many TRBJ1-1 TRBV30 CAWSIDSDTEAFF TGTGCCTGGAGTATCGACAGCGACACTGAAGCTTTCTTT
NA many TRBJ2-7 TRBV2 CASREQGGYEQYF TGTGCCAGCAGGGAACAGGGTGGCTACGAGCAGTACTTC
TRBD2 many TRBJ2-5 TRBV6-5 CASSYPVRLAGVKQETQYF TGTGCCAGCAGTTACCCAGTACGGCTAGCGGGGGTGAAGCAAGAGACCCAGTACTTC
NA many TRBJ2-7 TRBV6-1 CASSSAGSYEQYF TGTGCCAGCAGTTCAGCAGGGAGCTACGAGCAGTACTTC
NA many TRBJ2-3 TRBV9 CASSAPAGIDTQYF TGTGCCAGCAGCGCCCCCGCGGGTATCGATACGCAGTATTTT
NA NA TRBJ2-5 TRBV19 CASSIVASETQYF TGTGCCAGTAGTATAGTAGCGTCGGAGACCCAGTACTTC
TRBD2 many TRBJ2-3 TRBV20-1 CSASGGAPDTQYF TGCAGTGCTAGCGGGGGGGCTCCAGATACGCAGTATTTT
NA few TRBJ1-1 TRBV9 CASSVHSDGNTEAFF TGTGCCAGCAGCGTTCACTCGGACGGGAACACTGAAGCTTTCTTT